This T cell receptor beta chain was captured by sequencing in a study of post-analysis software for immune sequencing data. Study results and caveats: Controls showed lower frequencies than patients for roughly 5 TRBV segments, and TRBV5-6, TRBV5-1 and TRBV20-1 were among these.

The CDR3 is 15 residues long. Per germline, CDR1 DFQATT and CDR2 SNEGSKA (reference sequence). The ends lost 6 bases at V and 1 base at J; junction bases unmatched: 8. In the case of this clonotype: The antigen is unknown.

Unique molecular identifiers were present in the TCR beta cDNA libraries. MiXCR, run by TCRdb on the PCR reads, gives a single entry per CDR3 protein. The sample includes around 440,000 distinct CDR3 sequences, under 55% of them seen just once. The sequencing input was blood. The rearrangement links TRBV20-1 to TRBJ2-5, with 10 bases that match TRBD2. The TCR was taken from a girl between 10 and 17 years old with multiple sclerosis. The chain's CDR3 is CSASFIAGGQETQYF. DNA of the CDR3: TGCAGTGCCTCTTTCATAGCGGGGGGCCAAGAGACCCAGTACTTC.